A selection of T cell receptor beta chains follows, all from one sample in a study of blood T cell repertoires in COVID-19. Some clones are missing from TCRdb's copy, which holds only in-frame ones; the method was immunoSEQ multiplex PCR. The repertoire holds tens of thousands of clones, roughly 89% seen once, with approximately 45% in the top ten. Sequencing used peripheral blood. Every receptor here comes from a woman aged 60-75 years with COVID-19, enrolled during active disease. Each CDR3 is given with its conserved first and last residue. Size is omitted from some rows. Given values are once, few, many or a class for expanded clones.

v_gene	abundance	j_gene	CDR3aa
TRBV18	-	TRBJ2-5	CASSPRPGQIQETQYF
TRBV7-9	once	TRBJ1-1	CASSLGWDSRNTEAFF
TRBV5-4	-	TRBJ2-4	CASSLPASGKNIQYF
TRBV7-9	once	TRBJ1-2	CASSFVGGVGYTF
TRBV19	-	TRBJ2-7	CASSMAGTYEQYF
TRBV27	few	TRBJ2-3	CASSLSIGLAGATDTQYF
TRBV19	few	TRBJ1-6	CASSTNRDMTSPLHF
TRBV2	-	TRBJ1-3	CASSGQAGDTIYF
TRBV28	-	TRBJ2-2	CASSLAATGHGELFF
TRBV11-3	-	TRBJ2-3	CASSWGQVPTDTQYF
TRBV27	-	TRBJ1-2	CASSSGWSYTF
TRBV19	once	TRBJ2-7	CASSPLLGTDIFEQYF
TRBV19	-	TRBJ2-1	CASTPLAAAPDEQFF
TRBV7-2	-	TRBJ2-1	CASSLAVRGRAYNEQFF
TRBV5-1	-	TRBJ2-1	CASSADSFPNEQFF
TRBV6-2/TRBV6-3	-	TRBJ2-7	CASSKGQEGEQYF
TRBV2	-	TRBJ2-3	CASREGLAGTQYF
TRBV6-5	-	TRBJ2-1	CASSYFGRAYNEQFF
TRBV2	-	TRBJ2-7	CASNLANYEQYF
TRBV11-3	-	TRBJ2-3	CASSLVVGRGFGTMKDTQYF
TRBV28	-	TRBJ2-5	CASKEGALQETQYF
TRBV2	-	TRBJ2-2	CASSAGSGGELFF
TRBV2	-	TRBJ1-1	CASSGTGGEAFF
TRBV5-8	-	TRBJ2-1	CASSLDSHNEQFF
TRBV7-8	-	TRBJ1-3	CASSPPGAGNTIYF
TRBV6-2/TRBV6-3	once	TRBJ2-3	CASSTDRPTDTQYF
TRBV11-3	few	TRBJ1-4	CASSSDNQLNEKLFF
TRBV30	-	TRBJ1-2	CAWSVGGGYTF
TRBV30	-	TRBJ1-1	CAWSLRSGWGTEAFF
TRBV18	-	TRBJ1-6	CASSSIGGAGNSPLHF
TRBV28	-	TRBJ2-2	CASRGQGNTGELFF
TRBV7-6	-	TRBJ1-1	CASSWGGTGDTEAFF
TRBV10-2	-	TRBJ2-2	CASTGTRAVIGELFF
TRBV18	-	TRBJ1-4	CASSSVRTPGGEKLFF
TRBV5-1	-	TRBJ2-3	CASSPDWGDTQYF
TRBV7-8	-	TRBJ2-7	CASSPINRDSYEQYF
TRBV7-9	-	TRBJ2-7	CAVDRLAGWEQYF
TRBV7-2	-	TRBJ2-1	CASSSQGWGGKDNEQFF
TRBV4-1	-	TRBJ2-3	CASSQALAGSTDTQYF
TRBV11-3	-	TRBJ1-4	CASSFLLDRGDEKLFF
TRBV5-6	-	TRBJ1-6	CASSLHRTEPNSPLHF
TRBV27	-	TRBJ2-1	CASSLSKLANYNEQFF